This passage covers 27 T cell receptor beta chains from one sample sequenced in a study of patients and donors after allogeneic stem cell transplantation. TCRdb ran MiXCR on the RT-PCR reads and lists one entry per CDR3 protein. The sample contains around 90,000 distinct CDR3 sequences, roughly 50% of which appear only once. The specimen was blood, either unsorted or a sorted T cell fraction (not recorded which). Receptors originate from a human donor who was either an allogeneic HSCT recipient or a stem cell or donor lymphocyte infusion donor (not recorded which). It is not recorded whose cells these are; they may come from a transplant donor.

This clonotype was observed a few times. The genes are TRBV7-9 and TRBJ1-1, with D unresolved. This CDR3 comprises 12 residues. Trimming removed 5 bases at V and 10 bases at J, with 14 bases between. Germline-derived CDR1 and CDR2 are SEHNR and FQNEAQ (reference sequence). The CDR3 nucleotides are TGTGCCAGCAGCCGCGCCGTGGTGGGAGCTTTCTTT. It specifies CASSRAVVGAFF. Based on the CDR3 plus reference TRBV7-9 and TRBJ1-1, the full variable domain is DTGVSQNPRHKITKRGQNVTFRCDPISEHNRLYWYRQTLGQGPEFLTYFQNEAQLEKSRLLSDRFSAERPKGSFSTLEIQRTEQGDSAMYLCASSRAVVGAFFGQGTRLTVV.

Only one count was recorded for this clonotype. The chain joins TRBV20-1 to TRBJ2-2, with 12 positions matching TRBD1. J was trimmed by 7 bases and V by 6 bases; bases with no gene match: 9. Germline CDR1 is DFQATT and CDR2 is SNEGSKA (reference sequence). There are 15 residues in the CDR3. In nucleotides, the CDR3 is TGCAGTGCCCCGGGGACAGGGGGCGCGGGCGGGGAGCTGTTTTTT. Translation gives CSAPGTGGAGGELFF.

The chain uses TRBV7-9 and TRBJ1-6, with TRBD1 matching 7 bases. The CDR3 contains 15 residues. Per germline, CDR1 SEHNR and CDR2 FQNEAQ (reference sequence). Trimming removed 5 bases from V and 7 bases from J; junction bases left unmatched: 8. Written as DNA, the CDR3 is TGTGCCAGCAGCCCCACTCGACAGGGAAATTCACCCCTCCACTTT. Translation: CASSPTRQGNSPLHF. The full variable domain, with the rest looked up from reference TRBV7-9 and TRBJ1-6, is DTGVSQNPRHKITKRGQNVTFRCDPISEHNRLYWYRQTLGQGPEFLTYFQNEAQLEKSRLLSDRFSAERPKGSFSTLEIQRTEQGDSAMYLCASSPTRQGNSPLHFGNGTRLTVT.

This CDR3 reads CSAGLTGGAGGYTF. The DNA of the CDR3 is TGCAGTGCTGGCCTCACAGGGGGCGCAGGAGGCTACACCTTC. This chain connects TRBV20-1 to TRBJ1-2; TRBD1 matches 9 bases. CDR3 length equals 14 residues. The J segment lost 8 bases and the V segment lost 5 bases, leaving 12 bases of the junction unmatched. The germline gives CDR1 DFQATT, CDR2 SNEGSKA (reference sequence).

The chain carries TRBV28 and TRBJ1-2; possible D gene TRBD1, 5 bases. This CDR3 region has 15 residues. From germline, CDR1 is MDHEN and CDR2 SYDVKM. Trimming left V 6 bases short and J 2 bases short, with 16 bases between. The CDR3 DNA sequence: TGTGCCAGCAGCTCCTCTGGGGCCCTGAACTATGGCTACACCTTC. This translates into CASSSSGALNYGYTF.

The rearrangement joins TRBV20-1 to TRBJ1-2; the D gene is possibly TRBD1 (5 bases). Trimming took off 7 bases at V and 1 base at J, with 19 bases between the two ends. Germline assignment: CDR1 DFQATT and CDR2 SNEGSKA (reference sequence). The CDR3 consists of 15 residues. CDR3 sequence: CSVSSPWGNNYGYTF. In DNA, the CDR3 is TGCAGTGTTTCGTCACCCTGGGGGAATAACTATGGCTACACCTTC.

The chain uses TRBV11-2 and TRBJ2-3; 9 bases are a match to TRBD1. Germline assignment: CDR1 SGHAT and CDR2 FQNNGV. V lost 6 bases and J lost 0; bases outside the gene matches: 19. The CDR3 totals 20 residues. For the CDR3, the DNA is TGTGCCAGCAGGTCCCTCGCCGGGACAGGGCGAAAGGATAGCACAGATACGCAGTATTTT. This gives the protein CASRSLAGTGRKDSTDTQYF.

The chain is built from TRBV7-2 and TRBJ1-3; a weak D match, TRBD1 (5 bases). The CDR3 is 15 amino acids. From germline, CDR1 is SGHTA and CDR2 FQGNSA. The ends were cut back, 1 base at V and 2 bases at J, with 9 bases in the middle. The CDR3 reads CASSLGGGTGNTIYF. The CDR3 DNA follows: TGTGCCAGCAGCTTAGGTGGGGGGACTGGAAACACCATATATTTT.

The chain combines TRBV6-6 with TRBJ1-1, with 8 bases identical to TRBD1. Germline V lookup: CDR1 MNHNY, CDR2 SVGAGI (reference sequence). The V and J ends lost 7 bases and 5 bases, in that order; junction bases with no gene match: 9. CDR3 size: 14 residues. CDR3 in amino acids: CASTFQGARTEAFF. The CDR3 coding sequence is TGTGCCAGCACTTTCCAGGGGGCGCGGACTGAAGCTTTCTTT.

The chain employs TRBV6-5 and TRBJ1-1; D remains ambiguous. Trimming removed 0 bases at V and 5 bases at J, with 13 bases between. The CDR3 is 15 residues long. Germline loops: CDR1 MNHEY, CDR2 SVGAGI. The CDR3 region has the DNA TGTGCCAGCAGTTACTCGAGTCTGGCGGAGACTGAAGCTTTCTTT. It yields the protein CASSYSSLAETEAFF.

CDR3 nucleotide sequence: TGTGCCAGCAGTAATACCGCAGGCCAAGGAGGAAAACTGTTTTTT. It yields the protein CASSNTAGQGGKLFF. V is TRBV27 and J is TRBJ1-4; D unresolved. This CDR3 comprises 15 residues. Trimming cost V 5 bases and J 10 bases, with 20 bases left between them. CDR1 is MNHEY and CDR2 is SMNVEV in the germline V gene (reference sequence).

This chain uses TRBV12-3 or TRBV12-4 with TRBJ2-2; D is uncertain. Trimming stripped 7 bases from V and 6 bases from J, with 12 bases between. This CDR3 has 13 amino acids. CDR3 in amino acids: CASKVVQPGELFF. CDR3 in DNA: TGTGCCAGCAAAGTAGTCCAACCCGGGGAGCTGTTTTTT.

The V and J genes are TRBV7-2 and TRBJ1-5; no firm D call. There are 16 residues in the CDR3. V lost 1 base and J lost 4, with 14 bases in between. Per the germline V gene, CDR1 is SGHTA and CDR2 is FQGNSA. The CDR3 region has the DNA TGTGCCAGCAGCTTAGACATAGTAGCTCCTAATCAGCCCCAGCATTTT. Its protein is CASSLDIVAPNQPQHF.

The chain links TRBV15 to TRBJ1-6; TRBD1 might be the D (6 bases). The ends were cut back, 0 bases at V and 10 bases at J, with 16 bases in the middle. Germline V gene lookup returns CDR1 LNHNV and CDR2 YYDKDF (reference sequence). This CDR3 has 16 amino acids. The CDR3 DNA follows: TGTGCCACCAGCAGAGATCCAGGACAGTGGGGATCACCCCTCCACTTT. Translation gives CATSRDPGQWGSPLHF.

The sample holds a few counts of this clonotype. The chain links TRBV29-1 to TRBJ1-5; possibly TRBD1 for D (6 bases). The germline V gene has CDR1 SQVTM and CDR2 ANQGSEA. This CDR3 region has 17 residues. V was pared by 5 bases and J by 0 bases, with 20 bases between. The CDR3 sequence is CSVKTGTTHPSNQPQHF. DNA of the CDR3: TGCAGCGTTAAGACAGGTACTACTCATCCTAGCAATCAGCCCCAGCATTTT.

The chain couples TRBV5-1 to TRBJ2-3; D is undetermined. The germline V gene has CDR1 SGHRS and CDR2 YFSETQ. This CDR3 has 14 amino acids. Trimming removed 0 bases at V and 4 bases at J, with 9 bases between. The CDR3 nucleotides read TGCGCCAGCAGCTTGGCTTGGGGTGCAGATACGCAGTATTTT. It encodes CASSLAWGADTQYF.

This clonotype was detected only once. The rearrangement links TRBV12-3 or TRBV12-4 to TRBJ1-5; the D is unclear. The CDR3 runs to 14 residues. V lost 6 bases to trimming and J lost 7 bases, with 16 bases between them. This CDR3 is CASSPTPTGQPQHF. The CDR3 DNA follows: TGTGCCAGCAGCCCTACTCCTACGGGGCAGCCCCAGCATTTT.

This clonotype has only a few counts. This chain connects TRBV5-1 to TRBJ1-2; D is undetermined. Germline loops: CDR1 SGHRS, CDR2 YFSETQ. V was pared by 0 bases and J by 4 bases, with 19 bases between. This CDR3 is 17 amino acids long. CDR3 DNA sequence: TGCGCCAGCAGCTTGGAGTCCTCGGGCGCCGTGGGCTATGGCTACACCTTC. Protein product: CASSLESSGAVGYGYTF.

Only a few counts were recorded for this clonotype. The chain carries TRBV7-2 and TRBJ1-5; D gene uncertain. This CDR3 region has 14 residues. Per germline, CDR1 SGHTA and CDR2 FQGNSA. V lost 3 bases and J lost 5, with 11 bases in between. CDR3: CASSFGPIYQPQHF. The CDR3 bases are TGTGCCAGCAGCTTTGGTCCCATCTATCAGCCCCAGCATTTT.

This clonotype turned up a few times. V and J are TRBV6-2 or TRBV6-3 and TRBJ1-1, with D unclear. The CDR3 extends over 13 amino acids. CDR1 is MNHEY and CDR2 is SVGEGT in the germline V gene. The V end was cut by 2 bases, the J end by 3 bases, with 7 bases between. CDR3 protein: CASSYLPDTEAFF. The CDR3 DNA is TGTGCCAGCAGTTACCTACCTGACACTGAAGCTTTCTTT.

This clonotype was found once. This chain connects TRBV27 to TRBJ2-1; D not resolved. The CDR3 contains 13 residues. The germline V gene encodes CDR1 MNHEY and CDR2 SMNVEV (reference sequence). V was cut by 4 bases and J by 7 bases, with 11 bases left in between. Here the CDR3 reads CASSWALGNEQFF. In DNA, the CDR3 is TGTGCCAGCAGTTGGGCGCTAGGGAATGAGCAGTTCTTC.

The chain carries TRBV14 and TRBJ1-6; D not resolved. V lost 0 bases, J lost 7 bases, and 16 bases lay in between. Germline values: CDR1 SGHDN, CDR2 FVKESK. The CDR3 length is 17 residues. CDR3 DNA: TGTGCCAGCAGCCAAGATAAATGGGCACTGGGAAATTCACCCCTCCACTTT. This gives the protein CASSQDKWALGNSPLHF. The whole variable domain, remainder taken from reference TRBV14 and TRBJ1-6, is EAGVTQFPSHSVIEKGQTVTLRCDPISGHDNLYWYRRVMGKEIKFLLHFVKESKQDESGMPNNRFLAERTGGTYSTLKVQPAELEDSGVYFCASSQDKWALGNSPLHFGNGTRLTVT.

This clonotype was seen a few times. The chain combines TRBV6-2 or TRBV6-3 with TRBJ1-1; tentatively, D is TRBD1 (5 bases). V was cut by 5 bases and J by 1 base, with 17 bases left in between. There are 16 residues in the CDR3. The V gene's germline CDR1 is MNHEY and CDR2 SVGEGT. The CDR3 nucleotides are TGTGCCAGCAGTACCGCGAGCGGGGCCCGGAACACTGAAGCTTTCTTT. Amino acids: CASSTASGARNTEAFF.

The genes are TRBV13 and TRBJ2-1; D gene uncertain. From germline, CDR1 is PRHDT and CDR2 FYEKMQ (reference sequence). CDR3 length: 12 residues. Trimming removed 3 bases from V and 7 bases from J, with 7 bases in between. CDR3 sequence: CASSFQWNEQFF. CDR3 bases: TGTGCCAGCAGCTTCCAGTGGAATGAGCAGTTCTTC.

The chain is built from TRBV10-3 and TRBJ1-1; weak D call: TRBD1 (5 bases). This CDR3 has 14 residues. V shed 6 bases and J shed 3 bases, with 14 bases lying between them. CDR1 ENHRY and CDR2 SYGVKD come from the germline V gene. The CDR3 coding sequence is TGTGCCATCAGCCTCAGGGAATGGGACACTGAAGCTTTCTTT. Translated, it gives CAISLREWDTEAFF.

The chain recombines TRBV7-3 with TRBJ1-2; D call uncertain. Germline lookup yields CDR1 SGHTA and CDR2 FQGTGA. The CDR3 is 13 residues long. V was pared by 5 bases and J by 5 bases, with 12 bases between. CDR3 in amino acids: CASSPGAGYGYTF. The CDR3 DNA reads TGTGCCAGCAGCCCCGGCGCGGGGTATGGCTACACCTTC.

The rearrangement uses TRBV3-1 and TRBJ1-6, with unresolved D. The ends were cut back, 4 bases at V and 0 bases at J, with 13 bases in the middle. Germline V CDR1 and CDR2: LGHDT, YNNKEL (reference sequence). This CDR3 contains 17 residues. This CDR3 is CASSPVKANSYNSPLHF. The CDR3, as DNA: TGTGCCAGCAGCCCAGTTAAGGCGAACTCCTATAATTCACCCCTCCACTTT.